Listed here are 10 T cell receptor beta chains from one sample, sequenced in a study of human T cells and chemical hapten exposure (dated by TCRdb to the early 2020s). The library was generated by RACE. The run used a NextSeq 500. The public reads were reprocessed in TCRdb via fastp at Q25 and MiXCR, keeping in-frame beta chains. Each entry is one CDR3 protein sequence, shown with its most common DNA and genes. The sample table shows 84,000 or so distinct CDR3 sequences, and under 12% are seen once. The ten top clones hold about 2.4% of the sample. The meaning of the sample's time point label: patch test 1, 2 weeks after DPC sensitization. The sample's treatment or condition label is to be understood as: therapeutic diphenylcyclopropenone sensitization with weekly scalp DPC. This material consisted of whole blood, taken in connection with sensitization to the hapten diphenylcyclopropenone (DPC). Source of these receptors: a middle-aged man with alopecia areata. Some clones in this sample may be carry-over from other donors' samples.

The chain recombines TRBV20-1 with TRBJ1-1; tentatively, D is TRBD1 (6 bases). Germline V gene data show CDR1 as DFQATT and CDR2 as SNEGSKA (reference sequence). Trimming left V 5 bases short and J 0 bases short, with 16 bases between. This CDR3 is 15 amino acids long. Here the CDR3 DNA reads TGCAGTGCTGAGCCCGGACAGTTATTGAACACTGAAGCTTTCTTT. Its translation is CSAEPGQLLNTEAFF.

J is TRBJ2-3 and V is TRBV29-1; D call uncertain. Deletions cut 3 bases from V and 0 bases from J, with 10 bases between. Germline assignment: CDR1 SQVTM and CDR2 ANQGSEA. There are 14 residues in the CDR3. DNA for the CDR3: TGCAGCGTTGAGAAAGAGATTAGCACAGATACGCAGTATTTT. It encodes CSVEKEISTDTQYF.

This clonotype showed up just a few times. The chain employs TRBV30 and TRBJ1-5; D is uncertain. The CDR3 contains 12 residues. Between the trimmed V and J ends, which lost 2 bases and 4 bases, there was a span of 6 bases. Germline values: CDR1 GTSNPN, CDR2 SVGIG (reference sequence). Here the CDR3 reads CAWSSVNQPQHF. CDR3 coding DNA: TGTGCCTGGAGTTCGGTTAATCAGCCCCAGCATTTT.

The gene calls are TRBV5-1 and TRBJ2-2; D ambiguous. V lost 4 bases, J lost 4 bases, and 14 bases lay in between. The CDR3 spans 15 residues. CDR1 and CDR2 (germline): SGHRS, YFSETQ. The CDR3 is CASSLGTTSTGELFF. The CDR3 DNA reads TGCGCCAGCAGCCTCGGAACTACTTCCACCGGGGAGCTGTTTTTT. The full variable domain, in which reference TRBV5-1 and TRBJ2-2 provide the parts outside the CDR3, is KAGVTQTPRYLIKTRGQQVTLSCSPISGHRSVSWYQQTPGQGLQFLFEYFSETQRNKGNFPGRFSGRQFSNSRSEMNVSTLELGDSALYLCASSLGTTSTGELFFGEGSRLTVL.

This clonotype showed up many times. The chain is built from TRBV4-2 and TRBJ1-3; D is perhaps TRBD1 (6 bases). CDR3 length equals 19 residues. V was clipped by 2 bases and J by 2 bases, with 22 bases between them. In germline, CDR1 is LGHNA, CDR2 YNFKEQ. This CDR3 is CASSQKIDRSGGAGNTIYF. In nucleotides, the CDR3 is TGTGCCAGCAGCCAAAAAATAGACCGGTCCGGGGGCGCTGGAAACACCATATATTTT.

This clonotype was counted only a few times. The chain links TRBV28 to TRBJ1-1; D is uncertain. The CDR3 consists of 14 residues. Trimming shortened V by 3 bases and J by 1 base, and 9 bases separated the two germline ends. From germline, CDR1 is MDHEN and CDR2 SYDVKM. The DNA of the CDR3 is TGTGCCAGCAGTTTGTCACCGAAGAACACTGAAGCTTTCTTT. Translating gives CASSLSPKNTEAFF. Full variable domain (rest looked up from reference TRBV28 and TRBJ1-1): DVKVTQSSRYLVKRTGEKVFLECVQDMDHENMFWYRQDPGLGLRLIYFSYDVKMKEKGDIPEGYSVSREKKERFSLILESASTNQTSMYLCASSLSPKNTEAFFGQGTRLTVV.

The chain employs TRBV28 and TRBJ2-3, with a possible D match to TRBD2 (5 bases). The CDR3 totals 12 residues. Germline V CDR1 and CDR2: MDHEN, SYDVKM. Deletions cut 4 bases from V and 10 bases from J, with 12 bases between. The CDR3 DNA is TGTGCCAGCAGTTCTAGCCTATGGGCGCAGTATTTT. The encoded protein is CASSSSLWAQYF.

This clonotype was detected ten times or more. The V call is TRBV18, the J call TRBJ1-5; D gene unclear. CDR3 length: 12 residues. Trimming removed 3 bases at V and 3 bases at J, with 3 bases between. Germline CDR1 and CDR2: KGHSH and LQKENI. The CDR3 region has the DNA TGTGCCAGCTCACCCCCCAATCAGCCCCAGCATTTT. It encodes CASSPPNQPQHF.

This clonotype was seen only a few times. The V and J genes are TRBV29-1 and TRBJ1-2; 12 nucleotides match TRBD1. CDR1 SQVTM and CDR2 ANQGSEA come from the germline V gene. This CDR3 contains 16 residues. V lost 7 bases, J lost 4 bases, and 13 bases stayed unmatched. The CDR3 is CSADPGQGAYGYGYTF. The CDR3 region has the DNA TGCAGCGCTGATCCGGGACAGGGGGCGTACGGCTATGGCTACACCTTC.

There are a few counts of this clonotype. This sequence joins TRBV7-2 and TRBJ2-7, with TRBD2 as a possible D gene (7 bases). Trimming took 4 bases from V and 1 from J, leaving 14 bases between them. Germline V gene data show CDR1 as SGHTA and CDR2 as FQGNSA. The length of the CDR3 is 15 residues. In DNA form, the CDR3 reads TGTGCCAGCAGCTGGGGGGGACACACTTCCTACGAGCAGTACGTC. It yields the protein CASSWGGHTSYEQYV.